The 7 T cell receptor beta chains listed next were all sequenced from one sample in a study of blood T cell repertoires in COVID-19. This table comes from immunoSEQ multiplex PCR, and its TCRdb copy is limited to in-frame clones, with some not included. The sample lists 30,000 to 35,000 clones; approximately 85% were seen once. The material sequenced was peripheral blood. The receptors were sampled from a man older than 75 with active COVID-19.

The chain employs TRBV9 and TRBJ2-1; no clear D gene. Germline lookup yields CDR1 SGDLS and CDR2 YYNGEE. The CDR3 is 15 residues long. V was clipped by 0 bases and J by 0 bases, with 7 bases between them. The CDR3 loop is CASSVGQNSYNEQFF. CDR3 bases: TGTGCCAGCAGCGTAGGACAAAACTCCTACAATGAGCAGTTCTTC.

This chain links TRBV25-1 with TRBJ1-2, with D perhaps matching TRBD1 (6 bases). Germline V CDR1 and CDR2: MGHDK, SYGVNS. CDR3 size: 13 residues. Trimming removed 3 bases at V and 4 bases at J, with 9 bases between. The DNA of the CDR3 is TGTGCCAGCAGTGAGGGGGCGTTCTATGGCTACACCTTC. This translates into CASSEGAFYGYTF.

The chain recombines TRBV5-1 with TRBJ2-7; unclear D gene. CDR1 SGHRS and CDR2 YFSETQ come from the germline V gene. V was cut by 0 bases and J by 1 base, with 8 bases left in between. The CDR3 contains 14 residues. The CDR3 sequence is CASSLDSSSYEQYF. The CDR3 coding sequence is TGCGCCAGCAGCTTGGACAGCTCTTCCTACGAGCAGTACTTC.

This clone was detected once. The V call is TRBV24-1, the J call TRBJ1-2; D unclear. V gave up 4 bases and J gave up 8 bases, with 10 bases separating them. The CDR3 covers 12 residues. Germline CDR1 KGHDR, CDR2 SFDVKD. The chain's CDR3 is CATSDSLLGYTF. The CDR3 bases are TGTGCCACCAGTGACTCCCTCTTAGGCTACACCTTC.

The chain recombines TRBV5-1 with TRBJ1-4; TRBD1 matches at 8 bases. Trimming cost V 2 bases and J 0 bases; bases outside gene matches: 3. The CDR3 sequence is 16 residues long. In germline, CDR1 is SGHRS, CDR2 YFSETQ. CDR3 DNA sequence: TGCGCCAGCAGCTTAGGACAGGGTACAACTAATGAAAAACTGTTTTTT. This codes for CASSLGQGTTNEKLFF.

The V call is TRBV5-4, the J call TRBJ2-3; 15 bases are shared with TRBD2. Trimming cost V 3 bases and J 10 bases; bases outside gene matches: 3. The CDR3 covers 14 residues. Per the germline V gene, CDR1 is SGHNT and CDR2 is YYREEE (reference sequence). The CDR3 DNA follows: TGTGCCAGCAGCTGGACTAGCGGGGGGGGTTCGCAGTATTTT. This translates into CASSWTSGGGSQYF.

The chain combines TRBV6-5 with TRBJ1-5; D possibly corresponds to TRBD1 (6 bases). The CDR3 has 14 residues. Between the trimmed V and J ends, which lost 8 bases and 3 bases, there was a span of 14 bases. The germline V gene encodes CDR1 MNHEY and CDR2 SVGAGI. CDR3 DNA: TGTGCCAGCCGATCACAGGGTAACAATCAGCCCCAGCATTTT. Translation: CASRSQGNNQPQHF.